The clone carrying this T cell receptor (beta chain) has more than one count but fewer than ten. The data stem from a study of T cell responses to AZD1222 COVID-19 vaccine. Assay used: immunoSEQ multiplex PCR; TCRdb lists only in-frame clones, some missing. The table shows under 110,000 clones, with just over 85% occurring only once. CDR3 length: 16 residues. The V gene's germline CDR1 is SGHRS and CDR2 YFSETQ. Trimming removed 2 bases at V and 4 bases at J, with 18 bases between. The source material was peripheral blood, sampled on day 0 of AZD1222 vaccination. The chain joins TRBV5-1 to TRBJ1-1; D may be TRBD1 (6 bases). The sequence was collected from an adult in good health. CDR3 nucleotides: TGCGCCAGCAGCTTACGGAACAACAGGGAAGGCACTGAAGCTTTCTTT. It yields the protein CASSLRNNREGTEAFF.